The clone carrying this T cell receptor beta chain was detected a few times. The data were obtained in a study of CDR3 diversity in severe acne. This CDR3 region has 11 residues. CDR1 is SNHLY and CDR2 is FYNNEI in the germline V gene. The ends were cut back, 1 base at V and 8 bases at J, with 5 bases in the middle. TCRdb re-called the PCR reads with MiXCR, one entry per CDR3 protein. The sample lists some 84,000 distinct CDR3 sequences, about 50% seen once, with about 9.4% in the top ten. This rearrangement joins TRBV2 to TRBJ1-1, with D hard to call. Sequenced material: blood. The source of this sequence is a male donor in good health, serving as a control. The CDR3 DNA sequence: TGTGCCAGCAGTGAAGGAACCGAAGCTTTCTTT. It is translated as CASSEGTEAFF.